These 6 T cell receptor beta chains originate from one sample sequenced in a study of T-cell memory formation after mild COVID-19. TCRdb reprocessed the 5' RACE reads with MiXCR, giving one entry per CDR3 protein. The sample includes roughly 410,000 distinct CDR3 sequences, 20% to 25% of them seen just once. Sample: PBMCs or a T cell subset sorted from them (not recorded which). These receptors all stem from an adult woman who had mild COVID-19 (a few samples of this study predate the infection). Cell type and time point are not known.

The genes are TRBV7-6 and TRBJ2-7; 8 bases fit TRBD2. The V gene end was trimmed by 1 base and the J gene end by 2 bases; junction bases not matched to a gene: 4. The CDR3 has 15 amino acids. Germline V gives CDR1 SGHVS, CDR2 FNYEAQ. Here the CDR3 DNA reads TGTGCCAGCAGCTTAGTCGGGGGGGAGACCTACGAGCAGTACTTC. Translated: CASSLVGGETYEQYF. The full variable domain, rest sourced from reference TRBV7-6 and TRBJ2-7, is GAGVSQSPRYKVTKRGQDVALRCDPISGHVSLYWYRQALGQGPEFLTYFNYEAQQDKSGLPNDRFSAERPEGSISTLTIQRTEQRDSAMYRCASSLVGGETYEQYFGPGTRLTVT.

This clonotype was seen more than once but under ten times. The chain's CDR3 is CATIPGASYEQYF. The CDR3 DNA sequence: TGTGCCACCATCCCGGGAGCCTCCTACGAGCAGTACTTC. This chain uses TRBV24-1 with TRBJ2-7; maybe TRBD2 (6 bases). The CDR3 totals 13 residues. Germline CDR1 and CDR2: KGHDR and SFDVKD. V was shortened by 8 bases and J by 0 bases, with 10 bases between the two germline ends.

This clonotype has a count of ten or more. The chain combines TRBV7-9 with TRBJ2-1; TRBD2 aligns across 8 bases. This CDR3 spans 15 amino acids. CDR1 SEHNR and CDR2 FQNEAQ come from the germline V gene (reference sequence). Trimming at V came to 5 bases and at J to 1 base, leaving 4 bases not matched to a gene. The CDR3: CASSRLAGSYNEQFF. The DNA of the CDR3 is TGTGCCAGCAGCAGATTAGCGGGGTCCTACAATGAGCAGTTCTTC.

This clonotype was detected a few times. The CDR3 loop reads CASSRTGTGVGEQYF. The CDR3 DNA reads as TGTGCCAGCAGCCGGACCGGGACGGGGGTCGGCGAGCAGTACTTC. The gene calls are TRBV5-6 and TRBJ2-7; maybe TRBD2 (6 bases). The germline V gene has CDR1 SGHDT and CDR2 YYEEEE. The CDR3 sequence is 15 residues long. Trimming shortened V by 4 bases and J by 6 bases, and 20 bases separated the two germline ends.

This clonotype appeared a few times. The chain has TRBV5-1 and TRBJ2-7, with 8 bases lining up with TRBD1. CDR1 and CDR2 from the germline V gene are SGHRS and YFSETQ. With 4 bases clipped from V and 0 bases from J, the junction kept 6 bases outside the gene matches. The CDR3 consists of 15 residues. The DNA for the CDR3 is TGCGCCAGCAGCGGGGGACAGGCGAGCTCCTACGAGCAGTACTTC. Translating it yields CASSGGQASSYEQYF.

This clonotype was picked up many times. The V call is TRBV7-9, the J call TRBJ2-5; D is uncertain. Germline V gives CDR1 SEHNR, CDR2 FQNEAQ (reference sequence). The CDR3 is 11 amino acids. V shed 5 bases and J shed 4 bases, with 5 bases lying between them. DNA of the CDR3: TGTGCCAGCAGCACGGGAGAGACCCAGTACTTC. It is translated as CASSTGETQYF.